The 8 T cell receptor beta chains reported below all come from one sample, sequenced in a study of radiation and T cells in renal cell carcinoma (dated by TCRdb to 2018 to 2020). The time point label, read with the paper, signifies: blood 2 weeks post-SBRT. The sample's treatment or condition label, decoded: 15 Gy SBRT to primary tumor, nephrectomy 4 weeks later. The protocol used for the library was the immunoSEQ multiplex PCR assay. TCRdb stores this immuneACCESS table with in-frame sequences only. Part of the clones is absent; in the studies checked, under half of the shortfall reflects unresolved V genes, and no reason is known for the rest. The sample table lists fewer than 90,000 clones, 86% of them with a count of one. Roughly 20% of the sample is taken by the ten largest. The source material was blood, sampled from a patient whose treatment included radiotherapy and nephrectomy. These receptors originate from a woman aged 45-65 years with renal cell carcinoma.

The V gene is TRBV9, the J gene TRBJ2-3, with 10 positions matching TRBD2. Germline V lookup: CDR1 SGDLS, CDR2 YYNGEE. V lost 4 bases, J lost 11 bases, and 19 bases stayed unmatched. The CDR3 spans 17 residues. CDR3 in DNA: TGTGCCAGCAGCCCCTCAGTGGGTTTAGCGGGGGGCGGCGGGCAGTATTTT. Its protein product is CASSPSVGLAGGGGQYF.

This clone was picked up one time. V gene TRBV4-3 combines with J gene TRBJ2-2, with a possible D match to TRBD1 (6 bases). Germline V lookup: CDR1 LGHNA, CDR2 YSLEER. V lost 0 bases to trimming and J lost 1 base, with 15 bases between them. The CDR3 is 18 residues long. This CDR3 reads CASSQDLLGAQNTGELFF. The CDR3 DNA follows: TGCGCCAGCAGCCAAGATTTATTGGGGGCCCAGAACACCGGGGAGCTGTTTTTT.

This sequence joins TRBV4-3 and TRBJ1-3; the D gene is possibly TRBD1 (6 bases). Trimming left V 11 bases short and J 0 bases short, with 17 bases between. The CDR3 contains 15 residues. Germline V lookup: CDR1 LGHNA, CDR2 YSLEER. The CDR3 sequence: CAPRPDSHSGNTIYF. The CDR3, as DNA: TGCGCCCCCAGACCGGACAGCCACTCTGGAAACACCATATATTTT.

V and J are TRBV9 and TRBJ1-3, with D possibly being TRBD1 (5 bases). The CDR3 loop spans 17 amino acids. CDR1 is SGDLS, CDR2 YYNGEE, per germline. V was cut by 3 bases and J by 0 bases, with 16 bases left in between. CDR3 bases: TGTGCCAGCAGCGCGAGCGAGGGGTTGTCCTCTGGAAACACCATATATTTT. Its translation is CASSASEGLSSGNTIYF.

The rearrangement uses TRBV7-2 and TRBJ1-4, with unresolved D. CDR3 size: 13 residues. Germline CDR1 SGHTA, CDR2 FQGNSA. V was cut by 2 bases and J by 4 bases, with 5 bases left in between. Here the CDR3 DNA reads TGTGCCAGCAGCTTAACGGGTAATGAAAAACTGTTTTTT. This gives the protein CASSLTGNEKLFF.

The chain carries TRBV7-9 and TRBJ1-5, with TRBD1 identical over 10 bases. CDR3 length: 15 amino acids. Germline CDR1 SEHNR, CDR2 FQNEAQ (reference sequence). The trim removed 5 bases at V and 5 bases at J, leaving 6 bases unmatched. As DNA, the CDR3 is TGTGCCAGCAGCCTGACAGGGGGCGCGTATCAGCCCCAGCATTTT. It specifies CASSLTGGAYQPQHF.

The chain links TRBV6-1 to TRBJ2-7, with unresolved D. V was clipped by 9 bases and J by 3 bases, with 9 bases between them. Germline-derived CDR1 and CDR2 are MNHNS and SASEGT. CDR3 size: 11 residues. CDR3 DNA: TGTGCCAGTACCGATAACTACGAGCAGTACTTC. Amino acid sequence: CASTDNYEQYF.

The DNA for the CDR3 is TGTGCCAGCAGCAAACCCGGGACAGTCTACACCTTC. Its translation: CASSKPGTVYTF. The chain recombines TRBV28 with TRBJ1-2; 7 positions match TRBD1. The CDR3 is 12 residues long. After removal of 6 bases from V and 10 bases from J, the junction contained 8 bases not matched to a gene. Germline lookup yields CDR1 MDHEN and CDR2 SYDVKM.